These 21 T cell receptor beta chains were all obtained from the same sample, sequenced in a study of blood T cell repertoires in COVID-19. TCRdb's table, derived via immunoSEQ multiplex PCR, lists solely in-frame clones and lacks some. The sample shows 120,000 to 150,000 clones, around three quarters of them seen only once. The sample was peripheral blood. These receptors were obtained from an elderly man with acute or convalescent COVID-19.

The gene calls are TRBV6-1 and TRBJ2-3; TRBD1 is a possible D gene (5 bases). The germline V and J ends were trimmed by 3 bases and 9 bases, with 10 bases remaining between them. Germline V gene data show CDR1 as MNHNS and CDR2 as SASEGT. The CDR3 totals 12 residues. In DNA form, the CDR3 reads TGTGCCAGCAGTGACCAGGGCGCAACGCAGTATTTT. This encodes CASSDQGATQYF.

The rearrangement links TRBV7-6 to TRBJ2-5, with D maybe TRBD2 (6 bases). Germline CDR1 reads SGHVS; CDR2 reads FNYEAQ. The CDR3 runs to 14 residues. Trimming pared 4 bases from V and 9 bases from J, leaving 18 bases between. The CDR3, as DNA: TGTGCCAGCAGCTCGCTGCGGGAAGGAGCGGCCCAGTACTTC. Translated, it gives CASSSLREGAAQYF. Combining the CDR3 with reference TRBV7-6 and TRBJ2-5 gives the whole variable domain GAGVSQSPRYKVTKRGQDVALRCDPISGHVSLYWYRQALGQGPEFLTYFNYEAQQDKSGLPNDRFSAERPEGSISTLTIQRTEQRDSAMYRCASSSLREGAAQYFGPGTRLLVL.

The chain combines TRBV2 with TRBJ1-2, with 7 bases fitting TRBD1. Germline V gene sequence: CDR1 SNHLY, CDR2 FYNNEI. The trim removed 6 bases at V and 8 bases at J, leaving 6 bases unmatched. This CDR3 has 12 residues. The CDR3 DNA reads TGTGCCAGCAGCAGGACAGGCGACGGCTACACCTTC. It codes for CASSRTGDGYTF.

The J gene is TRBJ2-3, the V gene TRBV27; a possible D gene is TRBD2 (5 bases). Germline CDR1 MNHEY, CDR2 SMNVEV (reference sequence). The CDR3 is 15 residues long. The V and J ends lost 2 bases and 5 bases respectively, with 14 bases between them. The CDR3 sequence is CASSLAGFPQDTQYF. In DNA form, the CDR3 reads TGTGCCAGCAGTTTAGCGGGTTTCCCTCAAGATACGCAGTATTTT.

CDR3 sequence (DNA): TGTGCCAGCAAGGCGGGGAACGCCAACAATGAGCAGTTCTTC. Its protein product is CASKAGNANNEQFF. The chain employs TRBV7-3 and TRBJ2-1; D may be TRBD2 (6 bases). Trimming left V 7 bases short and J 5 bases short, with 15 bases between. Looked up from germline, CDR1 is SGHTA and CDR2 is FQGTGA. The CDR3 length is 14 residues. Full variable domain (remainder filled in from reference TRBV7-3 and TRBJ2-1): GAGVSQTPSNKVTEKGKYVELRCDPISGHTALYWYRQSLGQGPEFLIYFQGTGAADDSGLPNDRFFAVRPEGSVSTLKIQRTERGDSAVYLCASKAGNANNEQFFGPGTRLTVL.

The V and J genes are TRBV5-4 and TRBJ1-6; 9 bases map to TRBD1. The CDR3 has 16 residues. After removal of 4 bases from V and 8 bases from J, the junction contained 10 bases not matched to a gene. The germline CDR1 and CDR2 sequences are SGHNT and YYREEE (reference sequence). The chain's CDR3 is CASSRATGQGYSPLHF. CDR3 in DNA: TGTGCCAGCAGCAGAGCGACGGGACAGGGATATTCACCCCTCCACTTT.

Worth noting for this clone: Relative to the germline gene, one junction end is altered; a read error may explain this. Other DNA sequences of this sample code for an identical CDR3. This chain uses TRBV7-9 with TRBJ1-4; TRBD1 is a possible D gene (6 bases). The CDR3 totals 15 residues. Germline CDR1 and CDR2: SEHNR and FQNEAQ (reference sequence). CDR3 DNA sequence: TGTGCCAGCAGCCCCCAGGGGAATTACAATGAAAAATTGTTTTTT. Its protein product is CASSPQGNYNEKLFF.

V usage is TRBV4-1 and J usage is TRBJ1-6; 7 bases match TRBD1. Germline-derived CDR1 and CDR2 are MGHRA and YSYEKL. The junction had 13 bases not matched to a gene; V was cut back by 5 bases and J by 9 bases. The CDR3 runs 16 residues. CDR3 loop: CASSTETGLMGSPLHF. DNA of the CDR3: TGCGCCAGCAGCACCGAGACAGGGTTAATGGGTTCACCCCTCCACTTT.

The V call is TRBV4-2, the J call TRBJ2-2; 14 nucleotides align to TRBD2. V shed 4 bases, J shed 2 bases, and the junction held 3 bases outside the gene matches. This CDR3 spans 17 amino acids. The germline V gene encodes CDR1 LGHNA and CDR2 YNFKEQ. The CDR3 loop reads CASSRTSGGFNTGELFF. CDR3 in DNA: TGTGCCAGCAGCCGGACTAGCGGGGGGTTCAACACCGGGGAGCTGTTTTTT.

The V and J genes are TRBV28 and TRBJ2-7; 7 bases are a match to TRBD1. Germline CDR1 is MDHEN and CDR2 is SYDVKM. The junction had 13 bases not matched to a gene; V was cut back by 5 bases and J by 6 bases. CDR3 length: 15 residues. CDR3 in amino acids: CASSTPDRVGGEQYF. The CDR3 DNA is TGTGCCAGCAGTACCCCAGACAGGGTTGGGGGCGAGCAGTACTTC. The full variable domain, its missing parts supplied by reference TRBV28 and TRBJ2-7, is DVKVTQSSRYLVKRTGEKVFLECVQDMDHENMFWYRQDPGLGLRLIYFSYDVKMKEKGDIPEGYSVSREKKERFSLILESASTNQTSMYLCASSTPDRVGGEQYFGPGTRLTVT.

The gene calls are TRBV5-4 and TRBJ2-3, with a tentative D call TRBD2 (6 bases). Germline CDR1 reads SGHNT; CDR2 reads YYREEE (reference sequence). This CDR3 region has 16 residues. V was cut by 1 base and J by 0 bases, with 12 bases left in between. Here the CDR3 reads CASSLRRLASTDTQYF. DNA of the CDR3: TGTGCCAGCAGCTTGCGACGCCTAGCGAGCACAGATACGCAGTATTTT.

This rearrangement joins TRBV29-1 to TRBJ2-1; a weak D match, TRBD1 (5 bases). The V gene lost 7 bases and the J gene lost 0 bases, with 13 bases spanning the gap. Germline CDR1 is SQVTM and CDR2 is ANQGSEA. This CDR3 is built from 14 residues. The DNA for the CDR3 is TGCAGCGCCAGACAGTGGCCCTCCTACAATGAGCAGTTCTTC. Translating gives CSARQWPSYNEQFF.

The chain links TRBV11-3 to TRBJ2-1; D is unclear. CDR3 length: 15 amino acids. V was pared by 0 bases and J by 0 bases, with 6 bases between. Germline V gene data show CDR1 as SGHNT and CDR2 as YENEEA. This CDR3 is CASSLDLSSYNEQFF. CDR3 DNA: TGTGCCAGCAGCTTAGATTTGAGCTCCTACAATGAGCAGTTCTTC.

This clone was found a few times. V is TRBV30 and J is TRBJ2-1, with D uncertain. This CDR3 region has 12 residues. The germline CDR1 and CDR2 sequences are GTSNPN and SVGIG (reference sequence). The V and J ends lost 1 base and 14 bases respectively, with 15 bases between them. The CDR3 region has the DNA TGTGCCTGGAGTGATAAATCGGTAGATGAGTTCTTC. Amino acid sequence: CAWSDKSVDEFF.

The gene calls are TRBV7-2 and TRBJ2-1; the D gene is possibly TRBD2 (6 bases). V was shortened by 5 bases and J by 7 bases, with 18 bases between the two germline ends. The CDR3 has 15 amino acids. The germline V gene has CDR1 SGHTA and CDR2 FQGNSA. This CDR3 is CASSILGLWGNEQFF. In DNA, the CDR3 is TGTGCCAGCAGCATCCTGGGACTGTGGGGAAATGAGCAGTTCTTC. Filled out from reference TRBV7-2 and TRBJ2-1, the complete variable domain reads GAGVSQSPSNKVTEKGKDVELRCDPISGHTALYWYRQSLGQGLEFLIYFQGNSAPDKSGLPSDRFSAERTGGSVSTLTIQRTQQEDSAVYLCASSILGLWGNEQFFGPGTRLTVL.

This rearrangement joins TRBV5-1 to TRBJ2-3; 8 nucleotides agree with TRBD1. Germline V gives CDR1 SGHRS, CDR2 YFSETQ. There are 16 residues in the CDR3. V lost 0 bases to trimming and J lost 0 bases; unmatched junction nucleotides: 3. The CDR3 sequence: CASSLGGQASTDTQYF. CDR3 nucleotide sequence: TGCGCCAGCAGCTTGGGGGGACAGGCAAGCACAGATACGCAGTATTTT.

This clone appeared once. The chain employs TRBV19 and TRBJ1-5, with 10 bases that match TRBD1. There are 14 residues in the CDR3. Trimming removed 4 bases from V and 5 bases from J; junction bases left unmatched: 2. Germline lookup yields CDR1 LNHDA and CDR2 SQIVND (reference sequence). CDR3 region: CASSRGQGDQPQHF. The CDR3 DNA is TGTGCCAGTAGTAGAGGACAGGGGGATCAGCCCCAGCATTTT.

The V call is TRBV19, the J call TRBJ2-4, with a possible D match to TRBD2 (5 bases). The CDR3 contains 15 residues. The V and J ends lost 6 bases and 1 base respectively, with 13 bases between them. CDR1 and CDR2 (germline): LNHDA, SQIVND (reference sequence). In DNA form, the CDR3 reads TGTGCCAGTAGCTCCCCGGGGTTGGCCAAAAACATTCAGTACTTC. Translation: CASSSPGLAKNIQYF.

The chain uses TRBV19 and TRBJ2-6; 7 nucleotides line up with TRBD2. V lost 7 bases and J lost 0; bases outside the gene matches: 3. Germline CDR1 and CDR2: LNHDA and SQIVND (reference sequence). The CDR3 loop spans 15 amino acids. The DNA of the CDR3 is TGTGCCAGTAAAGCGGGGAGCTCTGGGGCCAACGTCCTGACTTTC. Its translation is CASKAGSSGANVLTF.

This chain links TRBV4-3 with TRBJ1-4; perhaps TRBD1 as D (6 bases). Per the germline V gene, CDR1 is LGHNA and CDR2 is YSLEER. CDR3 size: 13 residues. V was cut by 4 bases and J by 13 bases, with 16 bases left in between. The CDR3 spells CASSRTDNTALFF. As DNA, the CDR3 is TGCGCCAGCAGCCGGACAGACAACACGGCACTGTTTTTT.

The chain links TRBV6-2 or TRBV6-3 to TRBJ2-7, with D tentatively TRBD2 (5 bases). Per germline, CDR1 MNHEY and CDR2 SVGEGT. This CDR3 region has 14 residues. V was shortened by 4 bases and J by 4 bases, with 14 bases between the two germline ends. The CDR3 loop reads CASSLLGVGYEQYF. As DNA, the CDR3 is TGTGCCAGCAGTTTGCTGGGAGTGGGGTACGAGCAGTACTTC.